A selection of T cell receptor beta chains follows, all from one sample in a study of blood T cell repertoires in COVID-19. Libraries were prepared by immunoSEQ multiplex PCR; TCRdb keeps only in-frame clonotypes and omits some of them. Among about 130,000 clones listed, roughly 86% were seen once. Sequencing used peripheral blood. The receptors originated from a human donor in a cohort sampled during active COVID-19. Both conserved end residues are part of each CDR3. Fields, in order: V gene, D gene, CDR3 protein. A D gene is named only where the DNA matches it firmly.

>TRBV6-1|-
CASSEQGLYEQYF
>TRBV6-6|-
CASSYSNLAVYEQYF
>TRBV9|-
CASSGQDQGEQYF
>TRBV6-2/TRBV6-3|-
CASSYSIREPRTYEQYF
>TRBV2|TRBD2
CASSRAGAQETQYF
>TRBV12-3/TRBV12-4|-
CASSLSEETQYF
>TRBV10-2|-
CASSPDSNNEQFF
>TRBV11-2|TRBD1
CASSLEGGVQPQHF
>TRBV5-5|TRBD1
CASSTRDRADSPLHF
>TRBV6-4|-
CASSRDSSNTGELFF
>TRBV5-1|TRBD2
CASTRGTSPYNEQFF
>TRBV7-3|TRBD2
CASSTLAGPGELFF
>TRBV5-1|TRBD1
CASSGGQGSYNEQFF
>TRBV4-2|-
CASSQARAAVYGYTF
>TRBV5-1|-
CASSPGGNYGYTF
>TRBV5-1|TRBD1
CASSSGGQENTEAFF
>TRBV18|-
CASSPVNSNQPQHF
>TRBV25-1|TRBD1
CASWGQSSYEQYF
>TRBV5-7|TRBD1
CASSATGTATYEQYF
>TRBV18|-
CASSTEAAGAQYF
>TRBV10-3|TRBD1
CAISDRDRGNTEAFF
>TRBV5-1|TRBD2
CASSPNLRTSGNEQFF
>TRBV5-6|-
CASSLEGGPGRENEQFF
>TRBV6-5|-
CASVWGDHEQYF
>TRBV7-8|TRBD2
CASSLSRLANEQYF
>TRBV12-3/TRBV12-4|TRBD1
CASSRQGNNEQFF
>TRBV4-2|-
CASSREGRDTEAFF
>TRBV20-1|TRBD2
CSASRLAEQYF
>TRBV27|TRBD2
CATRARGAFGDTQYF
>TRBV30|TRBD1
CAWSIQQGESPLHF
>TRBV19|TRBD2
CASSTRGAYNEQFF
>TRBV4-1|TRBD1
CASSRISGQSFYEQYF
>TRBV3-1/TRBV3-2|-
CASSQGYWHTGNTEAFF
>TRBV6-6|-
CASHGELDEKLFF
>TRBV5-8|TRBD1
CASSFLRGQGYNYGYTF
>TRBV7-9|-
CASSLEPGRDEKLFF
>TRBV30|-
CAWSVTGGADTQYF
>TRBV13|-
CASSSPEKTQYF
>TRBV15|TRBD1
CATSSMARGQGGYEQYF
>TRBV27|TRBD2
CASSLGLAGAVYNEQFF
>TRBV5-1|TRBD1
CASSLDPGTAETQYF
>TRBV27|-
CASSFIGADEQYF
>TRBV3-1/TRBV3-2|-
CASSQDSYGNQPQHF
>TRBV7-9|TRBD1
CASSRFGQGIGNTGELFF